At least ten counts were recorded for the clone carrying this T cell receptor beta chain. Antigen unknown. This entry is derived from a study of CD8 T cells in ankylosing spondylitis. This CDR3 spans 13 amino acids. V gave up 0 bases and J gave up 5 bases, with 8 bases separating them. The germline V gene encodes CDR1 SGHTA and CDR2 FQGNSA. Study findings and constraints: Reportedly, significant enrichment of disease-linked clones occurred in matched ankylosing spondylitis synovial fluid.

TCRdb processed the 5' RACE reads anew with MiXCR; each CDR3 protein has one entry. This sample carries roughly 200,000 distinct CDR3 sequences, around a quarter of them seen once, and the ten largest clones take about 6.9%. The clonotype was recovered from a male donor with ankylosing spondylitis or in good health (not recorded which). Material for sequencing was blood, either unsorted or a sorted T cell fraction (not recorded which). The chain couples TRBV7-2 to TRBJ2-7; D uncertain. CDR3 region: CASSLAHGDEQYF. The CDR3 DNA follows: TGTGCCAGCAGCTTAGCCCACGGAGACGAGCAGTACTTC.